This T cell receptor (beta chain) was identified in a study of long-term antiretroviral therapy in people with HIV. Regarding the study as a whole: All blood samples came from the years 2004 to 2017, possibly under older ART regimens. Therapy changes, viral resistance and ART adherence were not documented in the available data.

On this clone: What it recognizes is unknown.

This CDR3 is 16 amino acids long. J was trimmed by 2 bases and V by 5 bases; bases with no gene match: 7. The V gene's germline CDR1 is SGHTA and CDR2 FQGNSA. It was version v3.0 of the immunoSEQ assay that was run at survey level. Clones were sequenced by immunoSEQ multiplex PCR, and TCRdb holds only the in-frame ones, with some missing. The sample holds about 34,000 clones, approximately 84% seen once. Specimen: unsorted PBMCs, collected just under 2.9 years before starting antiretroviral therapy. V gene TRBV7-2 combines with J gene TRBJ1-3; 9 bases agree with TRBD1. This receptor was obtained from a woman in her 30s with HIV. The CDR3 spells CASSHKTGGAGNTIYF. Written as DNA, the CDR3 is TGTGCCAGCAGCCACAAAACAGGGGGCGCTGGAAACACCATATATTTT.